One and the same sample provided the 17 T cell receptor beta chains below, sequenced in a study of T-cell reconstitution after alpha-beta-depleted transplantation in children. Unique molecular identifiers were built into the TCRbeta library. TCRdb itself ran the PCR reads through MiXCR, one entry per CDR3 protein. This sample yields about 91,000 distinct CDR3 sequences, of which roughly 8.3% are seen a single time; 5.5% to 8.5% belongs to the top ten. This sample comprised PBMCs from the stem cell graft donor, obtained from the stem cell graft. These receptors were collected from a human donor who donated a stem cell graft to a child with congenital amegakaryocytic thrombocytopenia.

Many counts were recorded for this clonotype. The V and J genes are TRBV5-5 and TRBJ2-7; TRBD1 matches at 7 bases. The CDR3 runs to 13 residues. V dropped 5 bases and J dropped 3; count of bases not matched to a gene: 5. Germline values: CDR1 SGHKS, CDR2 YYEKEE (reference sequence). The CDR3 coding sequence is TGTGCCAGCAGAACGGGACAGAACTACGAGCAGTACTTC. Translating gives CASRTGQNYEQYF. The entire variable domain, with the rest obtained from reference TRBV5-5 and TRBJ2-7, is as follows: DAGVTQSPTHLIKTRGQQVTLRCSPISGHKSVSWYQQVLGQGPQFIFQYYEKEERGRGNFPDRFSARQFPNYSSELNVNALLLGDSALYLCASRTGQNYEQYFGPGTRLTVT.

This clonotype was seen ten or more times. This chain links TRBV11-2 with TRBJ1-2; D remains ambiguous. The ends were cut back, 5 bases at V and 4 bases at J, with 17 bases in the middle. Germline-derived CDR1 and CDR2 are SGHAT and FQNNGV. This CDR3 comprises 15 residues. The CDR3 nucleotides are TGTGCCAGCAGCCCCCGGACGGAGGGCTCCTATGGCTACACCTTC. Protein: CASSPRTEGSYGYTF.

This clonotype has ten or more counts. The chain employs TRBV28 and TRBJ2-6, with D uncertain. V dropped 1 base and J dropped 0 bases, with 7 bases sitting between them. Germline V gene data show CDR1 as MDHEN and CDR2 as SYDVKM. The CDR3 has 16 residues. CDR3: CASSLSGLSGANVLTF. In DNA, the CDR3 is TGTGCCAGCAGTTTATCGGGTCTCTCTGGGGCCAACGTCCTGACTTTC. The whole variable domain, filled in from reference TRBV28 and TRBJ2-6, reads DVKVTQSSRYLVKRTGEKVFLECVQDMDHENMFWYRQDPGLGLRLIYFSYDVKMKEKGDIPEGYSVSREKKERFSLILESASTNQTSMYLCASSLSGLSGANVLTFGAGSRLTVL.

There are many counts of this clonotype. The V and J genes are TRBV7-7 and TRBJ2-5, with D hard to call. Trimming stripped 5 bases from V and 5 bases from J, with 12 bases between. Looked up from germline, CDR1 is SSHAT and CDR2 is FNYEAQ (reference sequence). The CDR3 has 13 amino acids. CDR3 sequence reads: CASSRKLVETQYF. As DNA, the CDR3 is TGTGCCAGCAGCCGGAAACTGGTCGAGACCCAGTACTTC. Drawing the rest from reference TRBV7-7 and TRBJ2-5, the complete variable domain is GAGVSQSPRYKVTKRGQDVTLRCDPISSHATLYWYQQALGQGPEFLTYFNYEAQPDKSGLPSDRFSAERPEGSISTLTIQRTEQRDSAMYRCASSRKLVETQYFGPGTRLLVL.

This clonotype was observed many times. The chain couples TRBV12-3 or TRBV12-4 to TRBJ2-3; 10 nucleotides agree with TRBD2. J was trimmed by 1 base and V by 6 bases; bases with no gene match: 10. The CDR3 is made up of 17 amino acids. CDR3 coding DNA: TGTGCCAGCAGCCGTAGTCATAGCGGGAGGCGCACAGATACGCAGTATTTT. Protein product: CASSRSHSGRRTDTQYF.

This clonotype was found many times. This chain joins TRBV7-2 and TRBJ1-6; D call uncertain. Trimming removed 2 bases at V and 7 bases at J, with 9 bases between. Germline V gives CDR1 SGHTA, CDR2 FQGNSA. The CDR3 is 14 residues long. CDR3 DNA sequence: TGTGCCAGCAGCTTAAGGATCAGCAATTCACCCCTCCACTTT. Translating it yields CASSLRISNSPLHF.

This clonotype was seen repeatedly, ten times or more. The chain combines TRBV30 with TRBJ1-1; possible D gene TRBD1, 6 bases. The CDR3 sequence is 13 residues long. Trimming stripped 3 bases from V and 3 bases from J, with 11 bases between. The germline V gene has CDR1 GTSNPN and CDR2 SVGIG (reference sequence). CDR3 nucleotide sequence: TGTGCCTGGAGCGATACAGGGTACACTGAAGCTTTCTTT. Translating gives CAWSDTGYTEAFF.

This clonotype was seen at least ten times. The gene calls are TRBV12-3 or TRBV12-4 and TRBJ1-1; no clear D. This CDR3 is built from 14 residues. The germline V and J ends were trimmed by 0 bases and 3 bases, with 8 bases remaining between them. In DNA form, the CDR3 reads TGTGCCAGCAGTTTAGCGTCCGGGTACACTGAAGCTTTCTTT. Its protein product is CASSLASGYTEAFF.

This clonotype occurred many times. The chain carries TRBV7-8 and TRBJ2-2; TRBD2 matches 8 bases. J lost 3 bases, V lost 0 bases, and 6 bases had no gene match. Germline CDR1 is SGHVS and CDR2 is FQNEAQ. CDR3 length equals 17 residues. This CDR3 is CASSLASGGADTGELFF. The DNA of the CDR3 is TGTGCCAGCAGCTTAGCGTCGGGAGGGGCCGACACCGGGGAGCTGTTTTTT.

This clonotype was detected ten times or more. The rearrangement uses TRBV6-1 and TRBJ2-7, with 7 bases identical to TRBD2. This CDR3 has 15 amino acids. Trimming took 3 bases from V and 0 from J; bases not matched to a gene: 5. The germline CDR1 and CDR2 sequences are MNHNS and SASEGT. The CDR3 is CASSEVGGDSYEQYF. The DNA for the CDR3 is TGTGCCAGCAGTGAGGTGGGGGGGGACTCCTACGAGCAGTACTTC.

The J gene is TRBJ2-3, the V gene TRBV30; D is undetermined. The CDR3 spans 13 residues. The V gene's germline CDR1 is GTSNPN and CDR2 SVGIG (reference sequence). The germline V and J ends were trimmed by 4 bases and 3 bases, with 11 bases remaining between them. CDR3 protein: CAWTPGLTDTQYF. CDR3 nucleotide sequence: TGTGCCTGGACCCCGGGTTTGACAGATACGCAGTATTTT.

Ten or more counts support this clonotype. The chain is built from TRBV20-1 and TRBJ2-2, with a possible D match to TRBD1 (6 bases). The CDR3 extends over 12 amino acids. V was clipped by 3 bases and J by 7 bases, with 9 bases between them. Per germline, CDR1 DFQATT and CDR2 SNEGSKA (reference sequence). In nucleotides, the CDR3 is TGCAGTGCTAGTCGGACAGACGGGGAGCTGTTTTTT. Its translation is CSASRTDGELFF.

This clonotype was recorded many times. The chain links TRBV5-5 to TRBJ2-4, with TRBD2 identical over 8 bases. CDR3 length: 15 residues. V was pared by 0 bases and J by 9 bases, with 8 bases of the junction left unmatched. Germline lookup yields CDR1 SGHKS and CDR2 YYEKEE (reference sequence). The CDR3 DNA sequence: TGTGCCAGCAGCTTGGGAGCGGGAGTAGGAGTCATTCAGTACTTC. This gives the protein CASSLGAGVGVIQYF.

At least ten counts were recorded for this clonotype. This rearrangement joins TRBV20-1 to TRBJ1-6; the D gene is possibly TRBD1 (5 bases). Germline V gene lookup returns CDR1 DFQATT and CDR2 SNEGSKA (reference sequence). V lost 5 bases, J lost 9 bases, and 14 bases lay in between. The CDR3 is 13 amino acids. CDR3 residues: CSARTIAGSPLHF. The CDR3 coding sequence is TGCAGTGCTCGGACAATAGCAGGTTCACCCCTCCACTTT.

This clonotype was recorded at least ten times. The chain recombines TRBV7-7 with TRBJ2-7, with 7 bases that match TRBD1. CDR1 is SSHAT and CDR2 is FNYEAQ in the germline V gene (reference sequence). The CDR3 runs 16 residues. V lost 5 bases to trimming and J lost 1 base; unmatched junction nucleotides: 11. CDR3 protein: CASSPRGRDRSYEQYF. The CDR3 DNA reads as TGTGCCAGCAGCCCCCGAGGTCGGGACAGATCCTACGAGCAGTACTTC.

Many counts were recorded for this clonotype. The chain recombines TRBV29-1 with TRBJ2-1; 7 positions match TRBD2. Unmatched junction bases numbered 14, after V lost 4 bases and J lost 8 bases. CDR3 length: 15 residues. Per the germline V gene, CDR1 is SQVTM and CDR2 is ANQGSEA. The CDR3 loop is CSVVAGAARVDEQFF. The DNA for the CDR3 is TGCAGCGTTGTTGCGGGAGCGGCGAGGGTCGATGAGCAGTTCTTC.

This clonotype was detected ten times or more. This chain links TRBV7-8 with TRBJ2-3; the match to TRBD2 covers 10 bases. With V trimmed by 5 bases and J by 5 bases, 7 bases remained unmatched. Germline-derived CDR1 and CDR2 are SGHVS and FQNEAQ. CDR3 size: 15 residues. CDR3 sequence: CASSRRAGGIDTQYF. For the CDR3, the DNA is TGTGCCAGCAGCAGAAGAGCGGGGGGGATAGATACGCAGTATTTT.